One and the same sample provided the 6 T cell receptor beta chains below, sequenced in a study of T cell responses to AZD1222 COVID-19 vaccine. Produced via immunoSEQ multiplex PCR; TCRdb's table is partial and in-frame only. The sample shows 100,000 to 150,000 clones, around 86% of them seen only once. The sequencing used peripheral blood, collected on day 0 of AZD1222 vaccination. The receptors here all came from an adult in good health.

The rearrangement links TRBV6-6 to TRBJ2-7; possible D gene TRBD2, 6 bases. V was trimmed by 2 bases and J by 6 bases, leaving 17 bases between them. The germline gives CDR1 MNHNY, CDR2 SVGAGI (reference sequence). The length of the CDR3 is 15 residues. CDR3 sequence (DNA): TGTGCCAGCAGTTACCCCTGGGCGGGGTTGGGCGAGCAGTACTTC. This gives the protein CASSYPWAGLGEQYF.

The chain combines TRBV19 with TRBJ1-1; D not resolved. V lost 5 bases and J lost 7, with 17 bases in between. Germline V lookup: CDR1 LNHDA, CDR2 SQIVND (reference sequence). The CDR3 has 14 amino acids. The CDR3 is CASSSGGVLGEAFF. In DNA form, the CDR3 reads TGTGCCAGTAGTTCCGGTGGGGTTTTGGGTGAAGCTTTCTTT.

CDR3 loop: CSVEVRASSGAFF. As DNA, the CDR3 is TGCAGCGTTGAAGTCAGGGCCAGCTCGGGAGCTTTCTTT. The gene calls are TRBV29-1 and TRBJ1-1, with TRBD1 as a possible D gene (5 bases). Germline assignment: CDR1 SQVTM and CDR2 ANQGSEA. Trimming shortened V by 1 base and J by 10 bases, and 16 bases separated the two germline ends. CDR3 length: 13 residues.

V gene TRBV5-5 combines with J gene TRBJ1-1, with a tentative D call TRBD1 (5 bases). Deletions cut 4 bases from V and 0 bases from J, with 22 bases between. Germline CDR1 reads SGHKS; CDR2 reads YYEKEE (reference sequence). The CDR3 runs 18 residues. The DNA for the CDR3 is TGTGCCAGCAGCATCTTTCTGGGGACCCAGGATATGAACACTGAAGCTTTCTTT. This sequence encodes CASSIFLGTQDMNTEAFF.

CDR3 sequence: CASEDRAGGYTF. The CDR3, as DNA: TGTGCCAGCGAGGACAGGGCGGGTGGCTACACCTTC. This rearrangement joins TRBV25-1 to TRBJ1-2, with 8 bases identical to TRBD1. This CDR3 is 12 amino acids long. V lost 8 bases and J lost 7; bases outside the gene matches: 6. Looked up from germline, CDR1 is MGHDK and CDR2 is SYGVNS.

The gene calls are TRBV28 and TRBJ1-5; D might be TRBD1 (5 bases). V lost 5 bases and J 7 bases, leaving 9 bases between the germline ends. From germline, CDR1 is MDHEN and CDR2 SYDVKM. The CDR3 loop spans 12 amino acids. The CDR3 protein is CASSRQGQPQHF. In DNA, the CDR3 is TGTGCCAGCAGTAGGCAGGGCCAGCCCCAGCATTTT.